These T cell receptor beta chains were read from a single sample in a study of T cell clones after liver transplantation. Sequenced by immunoSEQ multiplex PCR; TCRdb stores in-frame clones only, minus some. The profile covers tens of thousands of clones, with 71% appearing a single time and approximately 15% taken by the ten largest. Sequencing used CD4+ T cells from blood, obtained before liver transplant. These receptors all come from a human donor who received a liver transplant. CDR3s include the opening cysteine and the closing phenylalanine or tryptophan. The D gene is left open where the match is weak. Rows give clone size only sometimes, using once, few, many, or a class for an expanded clone.

j_call: TRBJ2-5
d_call: NA
clone_size: once
v_call: TRBV10-3
cdr3_nt: TGTGCCATCGGAGAATTCCAAGAGACCCAGTACTTC
cdr3_aa: CAIGEFQETQYF

j_call: TRBJ2-7
d_call: NA
clone_size: NA
v_call: TRBV5-4
cdr3_nt: TGTGCCAGCAGCTTAGACAGTCGGTCCTACGAGCAGTACTTC
cdr3_aa: CASSLDSRSYEQYF

j_call: TRBJ1-2
d_call: NA
clone_size: once
v_call: TRBV6-6
cdr3_nt: TGTGCCAGCAGTACATACAGGGCTGGCTACACCTTC
cdr3_aa: CASSTYRAGYTF

j_call: TRBJ1-1
d_call: NA
clone_size: NA
v_call: TRBV2
cdr3_nt: TGTGCCAGCAGCGCAGGGGTCCCCCCCGAGGCTTTCTTT
cdr3_aa: CASSAGVPPEAFF

j_call: TRBJ2-7
d_call: NA
clone_size: many
v_call: TRBV11-2
cdr3_nt: TGTGCCAGCAGCTTCCAGTCCACATCCTACGAGCAGTACTTC
cdr3_aa: CASSFQSTSYEQYF

j_call: TRBJ2-1
d_call: TRBD1
clone_size: NA
v_call: TRBV9
cdr3_nt: TGTGCCAGCAGCGTAGTGGGACAGGCGACGAATGAGCAGTTCTTC
cdr3_aa: CASSVVGQATNEQFF

j_call: TRBJ1-6
d_call: NA
clone_size: NA
v_call: TRBV7-8
cdr3_nt: TGTGCCAGCAGCTTGGTGACGGGAAGGGGAGGTAATTCACCCCTCCACTTT
cdr3_aa: CASSLVTGRGGNSPLHF

j_call: TRBJ1-1
d_call: NA
clone_size: NA
v_call: TRBV19
cdr3_nt: TGTGCCAGTAGTGTCTCGACAGCGAACACTGAAGCTTTCTTT
cdr3_aa: CASSVSTANTEAFF

j_call: TRBJ2-2
d_call: NA
clone_size: NA
v_call: TRBV4-2
cdr3_nt: TGTGCCAGCAGCCAAGGGCAGGGGAACACCGGGGAGCTGTTTTTT
cdr3_aa: CASSQGQGNTGELFF

j_call: TRBJ1-3
d_call: TRBD1
clone_size: few
v_call: TRBV11-2
cdr3_nt: TGTGCCAGCAGCGCGAGGACAGGGTGGGACACCATATATTTT
cdr3_aa: CASSARTGWDTIYF

j_call: TRBJ2-7
d_call: NA
clone_size: NA
v_call: TRBV28
cdr3_nt: TGTGCCAGCAGTTTAAACCCTCGGGAGCAGTACTTC
cdr3_aa: CASSLNPREQYF

j_call: TRBJ1-2
d_call: TRBD1
clone_size: few
v_call: TRBV18
cdr3_nt: TGTGCCAGCTCTCTGCCCGGGACAGGGGACGGCTACACCTTC
cdr3_aa: CASSLPGTGDGYTF

j_call: TRBJ1-2
d_call: TRBD1
clone_size: few
v_call: TRBV19
cdr3_nt: TGTGCCAGTATGGACAGGGCGGACTATGGCTACACCTTC
cdr3_aa: CASMDRADYGYTF

j_call: TRBJ1-5
d_call: NA
clone_size: NA
v_call: TRBV15
cdr3_nt: TGTGCCACCAGCAGGCTCTCAAGAGCAGGGGGCAATCAGCCCCAGCATTTT
cdr3_aa: CATSRLSRAGGNQPQHF

j_call: TRBJ2-3
d_call: TRBD1
clone_size: few
v_call: TRBV5-1
cdr3_nt: TGCGCCAGCAGCCCCAGACAGGGTTTAAGCACAGATACGCAGTATTTT
cdr3_aa: CASSPRQGLSTDTQYF

j_call: TRBJ2-7
d_call: TRBD2
clone_size: many
v_call: TRBV7-3
cdr3_nt: TGTGCCAGCAGCTTAGCGGGGGGCAACTACGAGCAGTACTTC
cdr3_aa: CASSLAGGNYEQYF

j_call: TRBJ2-3
d_call: TRBD1
clone_size: NA
v_call: TRBV19
cdr3_nt: TGTGCCAGTAGTATCCCCGGGACAGGGTTAGATACGCAGTATTTT
cdr3_aa: CASSIPGTGLDTQYF

j_call: TRBJ1-4
d_call: NA
clone_size: few
v_call: TRBV30
cdr3_nt: TGTGCCTGGAGTGTAGAGCGACGACTGTTTTTT
cdr3_aa: CAWSVERRLFF

j_call: TRBJ1-5
d_call: NA
clone_size: NA
v_call: TRBV30
cdr3_nt: TGTGCCTGGAGTGAAGTTGGCAGGAACAATCAGCCCCAGCATTTT
cdr3_aa: CAWSEVGRNNQPQHF

j_call: TRBJ2-7
d_call: TRBD2
clone_size: NA
v_call: TRBV7-2
cdr3_nt: TGTGCCAGCAGCTTTCATACTAGCGGGGAGAGCTCCTACGAGCAGTACTTC
cdr3_aa: CASSFHTSGESSYEQYF

j_call: TRBJ1-5
d_call: TRBD1
clone_size: NA
v_call: TRBV28
cdr3_nt: TGTGCCATCAGGGGGCAGGGGGCCGGGCAGCCCCAGCATTTT
cdr3_aa: CAIRGQGAGQPQHF

j_call: TRBJ1-2
d_call: NA
clone_size: NA
v_call: TRBV18
cdr3_nt: TGTGCCAGCTCACCGGACACGGTCTATGGCTACACCTTC
cdr3_aa: CASSPDTVYGYTF

j_call: TRBJ2-7
d_call: NA
clone_size: NA
v_call: TRBV11-2
cdr3_nt: TGTGCCAGCAGCTTAGGGCGGGGAAGAGGCGAGCAGTACTTC
cdr3_aa: CASSLGRGRGEQYF

j_call: TRBJ1-4
d_call: NA
clone_size: NA
v_call: TRBV6-9
cdr3_nt: TGTGCCAGCAGTCCCGATCTCAGGGTTGCAACTAATGAAAAACTGTTTTTT
cdr3_aa: CASSPDLRVATNEKLFF

j_call: TRBJ1-1
d_call: NA
clone_size: once
v_call: TRBV29-1
cdr3_nt: TGCAGCGCCCGAGGGGGGGCGAACACTGAAGCTTTCTTT
cdr3_aa: CSARGGANTEAFF

j_call: TRBJ2-3
d_call: NA
clone_size: NA
v_call: TRBV12-5
cdr3_nt: TGTGCTAGTGGTCGGGGGACCGCATCGTTCACAGATACGCAGTATTTT
cdr3_aa: CASGRGTASFTDTQYF

j_call: TRBJ1-6
d_call: NA
clone_size: NA
v_call: TRBV28
cdr3_nt: TGTGCCAGCAGTCGCGAGAGGACTGGCTCACCCCTCCACTTT
cdr3_aa: CASSRERTGSPLHF

j_call: TRBJ2-5
d_call: NA
clone_size: NA
v_call: TRBV11-1
cdr3_nt: TGTGCCAGCAGCTTAGAGGGGCCCTCCCCTATGGGGACCCAGTACTTC
cdr3_aa: CASSLEGPSPMGTQYF

j_call: TRBJ2-6
d_call: NA
clone_size: few
v_call: TRBV19
cdr3_nt: TGTGCCAGTAGTGACATCTACTCTGGGGCCAACGTCCTGACTTTC
cdr3_aa: CASSDIYSGANVLTF